Listed below are T cell receptor beta chains from one sample, sequenced in a study of metastatic and nonmetastatic thyroid tumors. TCRdb re-called clones from the PCR reads using MiXCR. The top ten hold 3.4% of the sample, which has 45,000 to 50,000 clones, about 22% seen once. The sample comprised blood. All receptors derive from a male donor with papillary thyroid cancer or a benign thyroid nodule (not recorded which). Some clones in this sample may be carry-over from other donors' samples. Each CDR3 is given with its conserved first and last residue. Not every row has a clone size; where given, it reads once, few, many or a size class.

clone_size j_call v_call cdr3_aa
NA TRBJ2-7 TRBV4-1 CASSPGGPSYEQYF
many TRBJ2-2 TRBV5-1 CASSVTGTNTGELFF
many TRBJ2-5 TRBV30 CAWSHGDFETQYF
NA TRBJ2-5 TRBV5-5 CASSFSTGGGQETQYF
NA TRBJ1-2 TRBV20-1 CSARGVEGYTF
medium-sized TRBJ2-7 TRBV6-1 CASSTEPGNPYEQYF
NA TRBJ1-1 TRBV28 CASSFSTGEAFF
NA TRBJ2-7 TRBV27 CASSSGTENYEQYF
many TRBJ1-1 TRBV2 CASSERVLGASTEAFF
many TRBJ2-7 TRBV6-1 CTFHEQYF